The 10 T cell receptor beta chains below were found in one sample sequenced in a study of Graves' ophthalmopathy and Graves' hyperthyroidism. Amplification from RNA transcripts yielded the TCR beta CDR3 regions. Second-round multiplex PCR came after first-round RT-PCR with HTBI primers. TCRdb reprocessed the multiplex PCR reads via MiXCR and lists one record per CDR3 protein. The sample lists roughly 350,000 distinct CDR3 sequences; roughly 17% were seen once. The sample was peripheral blood. The receptors shown here come from an adult woman with stable Graves' hyperthyroidism.

This clonotype was seen at least ten times. This chain connects TRBV6-1 to TRBJ1-5; 8 bases line up with TRBD1. V lost 7 bases, J lost 2 bases, and 4 bases stayed unmatched. Germline lookup yields CDR1 MNHNS and CDR2 SASEGT. This CDR3 comprises 14 residues. In nucleotides, the CDR3 is TGTGCCAGCACCACAGGGGGAGGCAATCAGCCCCAGCATTTT. As protein: CASTTGGGNQPQHF.

This clonotype was picked up many times. The rearrangement uses TRBV28 and TRBJ1-2; no definite D call. Germline CDR1 is MDHEN and CDR2 is SYDVKM. This CDR3 contains 15 residues. The ends were cut back, 5 bases at V and 2 bases at J, with 15 bases in the middle. CDR3 nucleotides: TGTGCCAGCAGTCCGCCAGACGGCCGAAACTATGGCTACACCTTC. This gives the protein CASSPPDGRNYGYTF.

This rearrangement joins TRBV18 to TRBJ1-1, with 8 bases lining up with TRBD1. V was clipped by 0 bases and J by 6 bases; unmatched bases: 15. The CDR3 spans 18 residues. Germline CDR1 and CDR2: KGHSH and LQKENI. CDR3 amino acids: CASSPPLLPGQELSEAFF. The DNA for the CDR3 is TGTGCCAGCTCACCACCCCTACTTCCGGGACAGGAGCTCTCTGAAGCTTTCTTT.

This clonotype has a count of ten or more. Compared with germline, one end of the junction differs, possibly owing to a read error. The rearrangement uses TRBV7-7 and TRBJ2-7, with D perhaps matching TRBD1 (7 bases). Germline CDR1 is SSHAT and CDR2 is FNYEAQ (reference sequence). This CDR3 region has 13 residues. For the CDR3, the DNA is TGTGCTAGCAGCTTTTGGGCAGGGGGGAGGCAGTACTTC. Amino acid sequence: CASSFWAGGRQYF.

The genes are TRBV30 and TRBJ2-2, with TRBD1 matching over 8 bases. Germline trimming cut 4 bases from V and 5 bases from J; bases unmatched to any gene: 15. The CDR3 has 17 residues. Per the germline V gene, CDR1 is GTSNPN and CDR2 is SVGIG (reference sequence). Here the CDR3 reads CAWTDAGWTGSTGELFF. The CDR3 DNA follows: TGTGCCTGGACGGATGCGGGTTGGACAGGGTCTACCGGGGAGCTGTTTTTT.

This clonotype was seen ten or more times. V is TRBV12-3 or TRBV12-4 and J is TRBJ1-6; possibly TRBD1 for D (5 bases). This CDR3 region has 14 residues. V shed 4 bases and J shed 10 bases, with 14 bases lying between them. The CDR3 DNA follows: TGTGCCAGCAGTTCTAGTGGGGGGGAGTCACCCCTCCACTTT. This codes for CASSSSGGESPLHF.

This clonotype was counted between two and nine times. The chain links TRBV20-1 to TRBJ2-4; 7 bases map to TRBD1. The CDR3 length is 17 residues. The trim removed 4 bases at V and 0 bases at J, leaving 12 bases unmatched. The germline gives CDR1 DFQATT, CDR2 SNEGSKA (reference sequence). CDR3 DNA sequence: TGCAGTGCTACCGGGACAGTATATAGGCTAGCCAAAAACATTCAGTACTTC. This translates into CSATGTVYRLAKNIQYF.

There are many counts of this clonotype. The gene calls are TRBV2 and TRBJ2-3; D is perhaps TRBD2 (5 bases). The germline gives CDR1 SNHLY, CDR2 FYNNEI. V gave up 7 bases and J gave up 4 bases, with 15 bases separating them. CDR3 length: 14 residues. DNA of the CDR3: TGTGCCAGCAAGGAGGACGGGATCTCAGATACGCAGTATTTT. Translation gives CASKEDGISDTQYF.

This chain connects TRBV2 to TRBJ2-7; D unresolved. The CDR3 is 13 amino acids. Trimming cost V 5 bases and J 6 bases, with 14 bases left between them. Per germline, CDR1 SNHLY and CDR2 FYNNEI. This chain's CDR3 is CASSFRARSEQYF. The DNA for the CDR3 is TGTGCCAGCAGTTTTAGGGCCCGATCCGAGCAGTACTTC. Full variable domain (rest looked up from reference TRBV2 and TRBJ2-7): EPEVTQTPSHQVTQMGQEVILRCVPISNHLYFYWYRQILGQKVEFLVSFYNNEISEKSEIFDDQFSVERPDGSNFTLKIRSTKLEDSAMYFCASSFRARSEQYFGPGTRLTVT.

This clonotype was seen ten or more times. The genes are TRBV6-5 and TRBJ2-5, with D possibly matching TRBD1 (5 bases). Deletions cut 4 bases from V and 1 base from J, with 19 bases between. This CDR3 region has 17 residues. Germline V gene sequence: CDR1 MNHEY, CDR2 SVGAGI. In DNA form, the CDR3 reads TGTGCCAGCAGTTCCACGTCAACCAGGGATTTCCAAGAGACCCAGTACTTC. Residues: CASSSTSTRDFQETQYF.